The next 5 T cell receptor beta chains were all read from a single sample in a study of T-cell reconstitution after alpha-beta-depleted transplantation in children. The authors prepared the TCRbeta library with unique molecular identifiers. TCRdb reprocessed the PCR reads with MiXCR, giving one entry per CDR3 protein. The sample has 100,000 or so distinct CDR3 sequences, less than 20% seen once. The sample in question was PBMCs, mostly from graft donor cells, obtained 180 days after TCRalphabeta/CD19-depleted stem cell transplant. The receptors here all came from a male patient aged 2-15 years who had a stem cell transplant for acute lymphoblastic leukemia, so the T cells may come from the graft donor.

The chain links TRBV7-2 to TRBJ2-3; 8 bases match TRBD2. CDR1 is SGHTA, CDR2 FQGNSA, per germline. The V and J ends lost 5 bases and 3 bases, in that order; junction bases with no gene match: 4. The CDR3 is 14 amino acids. The CDR3 here is CASSPPGGTDTQYF. In DNA, the CDR3 is TGTGCCAGCAGCCCCCCGGGGGGGACAGATACGCAGTATTTT.

The sample holds many counts of this clonotype. The V call is TRBV6-2 or TRBV6-3, the J call TRBJ2-7; D gene ambiguous. Between the trimmed V and J ends, which lost 9 bases and 3 bases, there was a span of 6 bases. CDR3 length: 10 amino acids. Germline-derived CDR1 and CDR2 are MNHEY and SVGEGT. The CDR3 nucleotides are TGTGCCAGTCGGAGCTACGAGCAGTACTTC. This sequence encodes CASRSYEQYF.

The V gene is TRBV20-1, the J gene TRBJ2-7, with D tentatively TRBD2 (5 bases). Trimming removed 0 bases at V and 0 bases at J, with 15 bases between. Per the germline V gene, CDR1 is DFQATT and CDR2 is SNEGSKA (reference sequence). This CDR3 is built from 16 residues. The CDR3, as DNA: TGCAGTGCTAGAGATCCCCCTAACGGGATCTCCTACGAGCAGTACTTC. It specifies CSARDPPNGISYEQYF.

The chain joins TRBV20-1 to TRBJ1-1; the D is unclear. V was trimmed by 6 bases and J by 5 bases, leaving 16 bases between them. Germline V gene lookup returns CDR1 DFQATT and CDR2 SNEGSKA (reference sequence). The CDR3 runs to 13 residues. The CDR3 here is CSALNSVGTEAFF. DNA of the CDR3: TGCAGTGCCTTGAATTCAGTGGGGACTGAAGCTTTCTTT.

This clonotype was seen a handful of times. V usage is TRBV10-3 and J usage is TRBJ2-6; TRBD2 aligns across 8 bases. Germline V lookup: CDR1 ENHRY, CDR2 SYGVKD. This CDR3 has 16 amino acids. V was pared by 3 bases and J by 1 base, with 2 bases of the junction left unmatched. The chain's CDR3 is CAISDPGGSGANVLTF. CDR3 DNA: TGTGCCATCAGTGACCCGGGGGGGTCTGGGGCCAACGTCCTGACTTTC.